This T cell receptor beta chain derives from a study of STAT5B mutations in CD4+ large granular lymphocyte leukemia. This CDR3 spans 12 amino acids. CDR1 and CDR2 (germline): MNHEY, SMNVEV (reference sequence). The V end was cut by 10 bases, the J end by 6 bases, with 12 bases between. Bead-separated CD4+, CD4+CD8+, CD57+ or CD56+ fractions, or PBMC, were used. Data came from immunoSEQ multiplex PCR; TCRdb stores just in-frame clones and leaves some out. The table shows fewer than 9,000 clones, with over 70% occurring only once. Sequencing input: PBMCs. The chain couples TRBV27 to TRBJ2-2; D is perhaps TRBD2 (6 bases). The source of this sequence is a woman in her fifties or sixties with CD4+ T-cell large granular lymphocyte leukemia. CDR3 bases: TGTGCCACCTGGGGGGTTGCCGGGGAGCTGTTTTTT. Protein product: CATWGVAGELFF.